These T cell receptor beta chains were read from a single sample in a study of T cell changes during pregnancy in multiple sclerosis. Assay: immunoSEQ multiplex PCR; the TCRdb copy retains only in-frame clones and omits some. This sample has some 87,000 clones, with over 90% found just once. The sequenced sample was peripheral blood, obtained in the second trimester of pregnancy. The source is a female donor with multiple sclerosis, enrolled in a pregnancy study. CDR3s include the opening cysteine and the closing phenylalanine or tryptophan. D genes are given only for firm matches. Rows give clone size only sometimes, using once, few, many, or a class for an expanded clone.

D: NA; J: TRBJ2-5; size: NA; length: 16; V: TRBV5-4; DNA: TGTGCCAGCAGCTTGGGGGCGGGGGGACAGCAAGAGACCCAGTACTTC; CDR3: CASSLGAGGQQETQYF
D: NA; J: TRBJ1-2; size: NA; length: 14; V: TRBV7-2; DNA: TGTGCCAGCAGCTTATCGGGGTTAAACTATGGCTACACCTTC; CDR3: CASSLSGLNYGYTF
D: NA; J: TRBJ1-1; size: NA; length: 14; V: TRBV25-1; DNA: TGTGCCAGCAGTGAATTACGGGGGAACACTGAAGCTTTCTTT; CDR3: CASSELRGNTEAFF
D: NA; J: TRBJ2-7; size: NA; length: 12; V: TRBV5-1; DNA: TGCGCCAGCTTTGGACAGAGCTACGAGCAGTACTTC; CDR3: CASFGQSYEQYF
D: TRBD1; J: TRBJ2-5; size: once; length: 15; V: TRBV5-1; DNA: TGCGCCAGCAGCTTCGGGGACAGGGGGGGAGAGACCCAGTACTTC; CDR3: CASSFGDRGGETQYF
D: TRBD2; J: TRBJ2-5; size: NA; length: 17; V: TRBV5-4; DNA: TGTGCCAGCAGCTCGAGGACGGTGAGCGGGGGTCGAGAGACCCAGTACTTC; CDR3: CASSSRTVSGGRETQYF
D: NA; J: TRBJ1-5; size: NA; length: 15; V: TRBV27; DNA: TGTGCCAGCAGTTTATCCTGGGGCGGGGGGCAGCCCCAGCATTTT; CDR3: CASSLSWGGGQPQHF
D: NA; J: TRBJ2-3; size: NA; length: 15; V: TRBV9; DNA: TGTGCCAGCAGTGTCGGCAGCGTTCCCACAGATACGCAGTATTTT; CDR3: CASSVGSVPTDTQYF
D: TRBD1; J: TRBJ1-1; size: NA; length: 14; V: TRBV19; DNA: TGTGCCAGTAGTATCACAGGGGGGAACACTGAAGCTTTCTTT; CDR3: CASSITGGNTEAFF
D: TRBD2; J: TRBJ2-3; size: NA; length: 15; V: TRBV19; DNA: TGTGCCAGTAGTGCCGGACTGCCTAGCGGGAATACGCAGTATTTT; CDR3: CASSAGLPSGNTQYF
D: NA; J: TRBJ2-3; size: NA; length: 14; V: TRBV9; DNA: TGTGCCAGCAGCGTAGCGGTAGCCACAGATACGCAGTATTTT; CDR3: CASSVAVATDTQYF
D: NA; J: TRBJ2-1; size: once; length: 15; V: TRBV5-1; DNA: TGCGCCAGCAGCTTGGGGAGTTCTTCCCACAATGAGCAGTTCTTC; CDR3: CASSLGSSSHNEQFF
D: NA; J: TRBJ1-2; size: NA; length: 15; V: TRBV28; DNA: TGTGCCAGCACCACGGCGGGGCAGTCTTATAATATCTACACCTTC; CDR3: CASTTAGQSYNIYTF
D: NA; J: TRBJ2-5; size: NA; length: 12; V: TRBV18; DNA: TGTGCCAGCTCACGATATAGCGAGACCCAGTACTTC; CDR3: CASSRYSETQYF
D: TRBD2; J: TRBJ2-7; size: NA; length: 15; V: TRBV18; DNA: TGTGCCAGCTCACCACCGGGCGGGAGAGGTGGCGAGCAGTACTTC; CDR3: CASSPPGGRGGEQYF
D: TRBD2; J: TRBJ2-7; size: once; length: 16; V: TRBV5-1; DNA: TGCGCCAGCAGCTTAGTCGGGACTAGCGGTTCCTACGAGCAGTACTTC; CDR3: CASSLVGTSGSYEQYF
D: TRBD2; J: TRBJ2-7; size: once; length: 16; V: TRBV6-5; DNA: TGTGCCAGCAGTTACGCCGCGGGACTAGCAAGGGACGAGCAGTACTTC; CDR3: CASSYAAGLARDEQYF
D: NA; J: TRBJ2-2; size: NA; length: 18; V: TRBV12-5; DNA: TGTGCTAGTGGTTTGGTCAACCCGGGAGCGGAGAACACCGGGGAGCTGTTTTTT; CDR3: CASGLVNPGAENTGELFF
D: TRBD1; J: TRBJ2-5; size: NA; length: 13; V: TRBV5-1; DNA: TGCGCCAGCAGCCACGGGACAGAAGAGACCCAGTACTTC; CDR3: CASSHGTEETQYF
D: TRBD2; J: TRBJ2-1; size: NA; length: 20; V: TRBV4-2; DNA: TGTGCCAGCAGCCAAGATCCTGGGCTAGCGGGAGGGCTCTCCTACAATGAGCAGTTCTTC; CDR3: CASSQDPGLAGGLSYNEQFF
D: NA; J: TRBJ1-1; size: once; length: 15; V: TRBV7-2; DNA: TGTGCCAGCAGCTTTTGGGGAGGGGCGAACACTGAAGCTTTCTTT; CDR3: CASSFWGGANTEAFF
D: NA; J: TRBJ2-2; size: NA; length: 14; V: TRBV27; DNA: TGTGCCAGCAGCGTACAGGGCAACACCGGGGAGCTGTTTTTT; CDR3: CASSVQGNTGELFF
D: NA; J: TRBJ2-7; size: NA; length: 14; V: TRBV19; DNA: TGTGCCAGTAGGGTTTCAGACAACTCCTACGAGCAGTACTTC; CDR3: CASRVSDNSYEQYF
D: NA; J: TRBJ1-2; size: NA; length: 14; V: TRBV6-6; DNA: TGTGCCAGCAGTTACACCTCACAGGCGGATGGCTACACCTTC; CDR3: CASSYTSQADGYTF
D: TRBD1; J: TRBJ1-2; size: NA; length: 16; V: TRBV18; DNA: TGTGCCAGCTCACCGAACCAGAGGACAGGGCAGTATGGCTACACCTTC; CDR3: CASSPNQRTGQYGYTF
D: NA; J: TRBJ1-2; size: NA; length: 12; V: TRBV30; DNA: TGTGCCTGGATGCGAGGGAACTATGGCTACACCTTC; CDR3: CAWMRGNYGYTF
D: TRBD2; J: TRBJ2-7; size: NA; length: 12; V: TRBV28; DNA: TGTGCCAGCGGGGCTAGCGGATACGAGCAGTACTTC; CDR3: CASGASGYEQYF
D: NA; J: TRBJ2-2; size: NA; length: 16; V: TRBV18; DNA: TGTGCCAGCTCACAGGGACTTCCTTCTAACACCGGGGAGCTGTTTTTT; CDR3: CASSQGLPSNTGELFF
D: NA; J: TRBJ1-1; size: NA; length: 14; V: TRBV27; DNA: TGTGCCAGCAGACCTATGACAGTGAACACTGAAGCTTTCTTT; CDR3: CASRPMTVNTEAFF
D: NA; J: TRBJ2-7; size: NA; length: 13; V: TRBV7-9; DNA: TGTGCCAGCGGGCGGACTACGACCTACGAGCAGTACTTC; CDR3: CASGRTTTYEQYF
D: NA; J: TRBJ2-5; size: NA; length: 14; V: TRBV25-1; DNA: TGTGCCAGCAGTAAGGACAGCATCCAAGAGACCCAGTACTTC; CDR3: CASSKDSIQETQYF
D: TRBD2; J: TRBJ2-1; size: NA; length: 15; V: TRBV5-1; DNA: TGCGCCAGCAGACACAGCGGGAAATCGGGAAATGAGCAGTTCTTC; CDR3: CASRHSGKSGNEQFF
D: NA; J: TRBJ2-5; size: NA; length: 16; V: TRBV6-5; DNA: TGTGCCAGCAGTTACTCGTCGGGACTCGGGGGAGAAACCCAGTACTTC; CDR3: CASSYSSGLGGETQYF
D: NA; J: TRBJ2-7; size: NA; length: 14; V: TRBV15; DNA: TGTGCCACCAGTTCGGGTGTGACCTCCTACGAGCAGTACTTC; CDR3: CATSSGVTSYEQYF
D: TRBD1; J: TRBJ1-3; size: NA; length: 16; V: TRBV7-9; DNA: TGTGCCAGCAGCACTCGACAGGGAAGGGATGGAAACACCATATATTTT; CDR3: CASSTRQGRDGNTIYF
D: NA; J: TRBJ2-7; size: once; length: 15; V: TRBV15; DNA: TGTGCCACCCGCTCACCCCAGGACAGAACCTACGAGCAGTACTTC; CDR3: CATRSPQDRTYEQYF
D: TRBD2; J: TRBJ2-7; size: NA; length: 14; V: TRBV14; DNA: TGTGCCAGCAGCAGGACTAGCGGGACAGGCGAGCAGTACTTC; CDR3: CASSRTSGTGEQYF
D: TRBD2; J: TRBJ2-7; size: NA; length: 13; V: TRBV27; DNA: TGTGCCAGCAGCAGCGGGACTTCCTACGAGCAGTACTTC; CDR3: CASSSGTSYEQYF
D: NA; J: TRBJ1-5; size: few; length: 15; V: TRBV28; DNA: TGTGCCAGCAGGCCTTGGGGGGACAGCAATCAGCCCCAGCATTTT; CDR3: CASRPWGDSNQPQHF
D: TRBD2; J: TRBJ2-5; size: NA; length: 14; V: TRBV30; DNA: TGTGCCTGGAGTGTCTATAGCGGGAGTGAGACCCAGTACTTC; CDR3: CAWSVYSGSETQYF
D: NA; J: TRBJ1-5; size: once; length: 16; V: TRBV2; DNA: TGTGCCAGCAGTGAATACCGGGTAACTAGCAATCAGCCCCAGCATTTT; CDR3: CASSEYRVTSNQPQHF
D: NA; J: TRBJ2-3; size: NA; length: 15; V: TRBV5-8; DNA: TGTGCCAGCAGCTTTATAAGGTCGGGGACAGATACGCAGTATTTT; CDR3: CASSFIRSGTDTQYF
D: NA; J: TRBJ2-5; size: NA; length: 19; V: TRBV21-1; DNA: TGTGCCAGAAATACTCCCCTGGGGCTAGCGGGAGATGGTGGAGAGACCCAGTACTTC; CDR3: CARNTPLGLAGDGGETQYF